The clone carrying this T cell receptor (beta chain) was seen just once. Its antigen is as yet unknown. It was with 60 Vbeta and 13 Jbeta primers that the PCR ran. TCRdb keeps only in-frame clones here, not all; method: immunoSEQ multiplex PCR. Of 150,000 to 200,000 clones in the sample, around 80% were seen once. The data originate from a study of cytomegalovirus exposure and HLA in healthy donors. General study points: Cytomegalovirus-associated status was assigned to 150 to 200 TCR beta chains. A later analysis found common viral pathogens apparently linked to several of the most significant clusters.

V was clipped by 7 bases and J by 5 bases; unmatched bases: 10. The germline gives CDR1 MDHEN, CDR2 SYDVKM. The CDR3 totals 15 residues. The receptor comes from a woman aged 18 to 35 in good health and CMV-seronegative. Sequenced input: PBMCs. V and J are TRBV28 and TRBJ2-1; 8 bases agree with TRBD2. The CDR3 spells CASTLGGAAHNEQFF. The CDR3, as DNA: TGTGCCAGCACACTCGGGGGGGCGGCCCACAATGAGCAGTTCTTC. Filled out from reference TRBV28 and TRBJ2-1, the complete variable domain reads DVKVTQSSRYLVKRTGEKVFLECVQDMDHENMFWYRQDPGLGLRLIYFSYDVKMKEKGDIPEGYSVSREKKERFSLILESASTNQTSMYLCASTLGGAAHNEQFFGPGTRLTVL.